This T cell receptor beta chain was identified in a study of cytomegalovirus exposure and HLA in healthy donors. In regard to this clone: Its antigen is as yet unknown.

PCR employed 60 Vbeta and 13 Jbeta primers. Profiling relied on immunoSEQ multiplex PCR, and the TCRdb table lists in-frame clones only, not all of them. The sample yields roughly 150,000 clones, around 80% seen once. Germline CDR1 reads SEHNR; CDR2 reads FQNEAQ (reference sequence). This CDR3 has 13 residues. V shed 2 bases and J shed 6 bases, with 11 bases lying between them. Study observations and caveats: A later analysis showed HLA-associated TCR beta chains outstripping equally common others in clonal expansion.

This receptor was obtained from a male donor in good health and CMV-seronegative. The V and J genes are TRBV7-9 and TRBJ2-7, with a possible D match to TRBD2 (6 bases). Sequenced input: PBMCs. The CDR3 DNA is TGTGCCAGCAGCTTATCGGCGGGATCCGAGCAGTACTTC. It is translated as CASSLSAGSEQYF.